The T cell receptor (beta chain) described here comes from a study of memory CD4+ T cells and cytomegalovirus serostatus. V was trimmed by 0 bases and J by 2 bases, leaving 7 bases between them. Germline V gene data show CDR1 as SGHNT and CDR2 as YENEEA. The CDR3 covers 14 residues. Single viable CD3+CD4+CD8-CD45RO+ cells were sorted as the memory CD4+ T cells. Here immunoSEQ multiplex PCR was the method, and the copy in TCRdb shows in-frame clones only, minus some. The data contain about 80,000 clones, over 80% of them singletons. The sequence derives from an adult in good health and CMV-seronegative. Input material: memory CD4+ T cells from blood. The chain uses TRBV11-3 and TRBJ2-5; D call uncertain. The CDR3 loop is CASSLDGPQETQYF. The CDR3 DNA reads as TGTGCCAGCAGCTTAGATGGCCCGCAAGAGACCCAGTACTTC.